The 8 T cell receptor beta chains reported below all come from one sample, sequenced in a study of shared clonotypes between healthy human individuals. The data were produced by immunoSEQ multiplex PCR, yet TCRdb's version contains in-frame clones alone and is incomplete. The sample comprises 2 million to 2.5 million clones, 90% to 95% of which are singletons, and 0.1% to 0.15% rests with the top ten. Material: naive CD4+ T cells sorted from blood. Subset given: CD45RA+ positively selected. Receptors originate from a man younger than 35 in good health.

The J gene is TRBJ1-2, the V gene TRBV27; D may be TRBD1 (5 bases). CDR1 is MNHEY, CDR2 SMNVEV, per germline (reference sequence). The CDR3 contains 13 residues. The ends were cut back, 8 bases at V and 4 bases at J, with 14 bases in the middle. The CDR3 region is CASASNGGYGYTF. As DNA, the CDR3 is TGTGCCAGCGCCTCCAATGGGGGCTATGGCTACACCTTC.

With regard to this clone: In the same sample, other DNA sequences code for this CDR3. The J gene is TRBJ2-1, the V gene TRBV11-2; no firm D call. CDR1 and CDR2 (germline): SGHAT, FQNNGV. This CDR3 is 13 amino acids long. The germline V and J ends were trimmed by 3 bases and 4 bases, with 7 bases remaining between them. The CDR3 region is CASSLAQYNEQFF. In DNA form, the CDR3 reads TGTGCCAGCAGCTTGGCGCAGTACAATGAGCAGTTCTTC.

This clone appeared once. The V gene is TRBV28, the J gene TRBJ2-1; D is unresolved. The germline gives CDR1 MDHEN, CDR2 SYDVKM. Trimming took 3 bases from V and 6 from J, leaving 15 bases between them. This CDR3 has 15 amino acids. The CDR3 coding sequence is TGTGCCAGCAGTTTTGGGCAGAAGGCTCGCAATGAGCAGTTCTTC. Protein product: CASSFGQKARNEQFF.

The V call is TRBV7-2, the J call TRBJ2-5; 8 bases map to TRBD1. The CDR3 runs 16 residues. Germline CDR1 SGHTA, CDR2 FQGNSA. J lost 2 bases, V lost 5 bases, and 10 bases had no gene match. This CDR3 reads CASSPGQGVRQETQYF. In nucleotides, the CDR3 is TGTGCCAGCAGCCCAGGACAGGGAGTAAGACAAGAGACCCAGTACTTC.

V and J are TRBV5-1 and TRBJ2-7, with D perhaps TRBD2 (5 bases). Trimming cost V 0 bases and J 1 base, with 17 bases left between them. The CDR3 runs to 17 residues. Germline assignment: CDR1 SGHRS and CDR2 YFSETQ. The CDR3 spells CASSLVGSGTLSYEQYF. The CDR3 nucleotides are TGCGCCAGCAGCTTGGTCGGTTCGGGAACCTTATCCTACGAGCAGTACTTC. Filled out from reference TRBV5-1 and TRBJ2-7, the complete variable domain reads KAGVTQTPRYLIKTRGQQVTLSCSPISGHRSVSWYQQTPGQGLQFLFEYFSETQRNKGNFPGRFSGRQFSNSRSEMNVSTLELGDSALYLCASSLVGSGTLSYEQYFGPGTRLTVT.

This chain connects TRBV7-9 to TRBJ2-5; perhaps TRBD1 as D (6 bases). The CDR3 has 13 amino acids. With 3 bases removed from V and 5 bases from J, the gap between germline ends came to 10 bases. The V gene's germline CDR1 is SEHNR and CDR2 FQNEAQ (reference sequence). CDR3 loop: CASSFTGSETQYF. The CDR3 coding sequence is TGTGCCAGCAGCTTTACAGGGTCGGAGACCCAGTACTTC.

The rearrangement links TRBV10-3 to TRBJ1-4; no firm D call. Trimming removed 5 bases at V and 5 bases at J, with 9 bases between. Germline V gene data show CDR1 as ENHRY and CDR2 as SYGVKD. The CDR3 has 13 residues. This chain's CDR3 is CAISRSRNEKLFF. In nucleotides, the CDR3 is TGTGCCATCAGTAGGAGCAGAAATGAAAAACTGTTTTTT.

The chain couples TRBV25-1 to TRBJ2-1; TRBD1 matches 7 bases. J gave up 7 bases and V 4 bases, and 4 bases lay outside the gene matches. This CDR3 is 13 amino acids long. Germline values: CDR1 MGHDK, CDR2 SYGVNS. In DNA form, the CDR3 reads TGTGCCAGCAGTGTCGCACAGGGGAATGAGCAGTTCTTC. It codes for CASSVAQGNEQFF.